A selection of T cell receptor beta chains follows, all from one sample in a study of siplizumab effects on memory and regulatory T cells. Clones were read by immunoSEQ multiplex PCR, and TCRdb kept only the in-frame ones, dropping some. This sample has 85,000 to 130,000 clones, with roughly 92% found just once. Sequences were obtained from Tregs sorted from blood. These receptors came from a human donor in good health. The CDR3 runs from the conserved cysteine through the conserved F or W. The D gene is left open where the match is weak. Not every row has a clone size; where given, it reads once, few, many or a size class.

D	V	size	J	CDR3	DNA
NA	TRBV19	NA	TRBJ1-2	CASSPIPVLAYGYTF	TGTGCCAGTAGTCCCATACCTGTACTGGCCTATGGCTACACCTTC
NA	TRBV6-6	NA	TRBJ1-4	CASKRLGEKLFF	TGTGCCAGCAAAAGGTTGGGTGAAAAACTGTTTTTT
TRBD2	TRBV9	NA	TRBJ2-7	CASSPTGLAGVYEQYF	TGTGCCAGCAGCCCTACTGGACTAGCGGGGGTCTACGAGCAGTACTTC
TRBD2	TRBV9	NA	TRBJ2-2	CASSGRLAGVLTGELFF	TGTGCCAGCAGCGGACGACTAGCGGGAGTTTTGACCGGGGAGCTGTTTTTT
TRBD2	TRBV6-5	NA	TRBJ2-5	CASRRTSTAETQYF	TGTGCCAGCAGAAGGACTAGCACGGCGGAGACCCAGTACTTC
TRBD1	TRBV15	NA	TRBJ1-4	CATSRTGQGAANEKLFF	TGTGCCACCAGCAGAACGGGACAGGGGGCAGCTAATGAAAAACTGTTTTTT
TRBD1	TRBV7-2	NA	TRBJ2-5	CASSPWTGEQYF	TGTGCCAGCAGCCCCTGGACAGGTGAGCAGTACTTC
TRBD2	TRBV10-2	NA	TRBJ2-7	CASSRRLASSYEQYF	TGCGCCAGCAGCCGCCGACTAGCGAGCTCCTACGAGCAGTACTTC
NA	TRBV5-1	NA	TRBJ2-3	CASSWLGPPDTQYF	TGCGCCAGCAGCTGGCTAGGCCCCCCAGATACGCAGTATTTT
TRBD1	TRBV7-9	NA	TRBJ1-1	CASSRGQKNTEAFF	TGTGCCAGCAGCCGGGGACAGAAGAACACTGAAGCTTTCTTT
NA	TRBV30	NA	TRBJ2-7	CAWNGMSSYEQYF	TGTGCCTGGAATGGGATGTCCTCCTACGAGCAGTACTTC
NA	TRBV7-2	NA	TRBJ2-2	CASSLAHGGGRTGELFF	TGTGCCAGCAGCTTAGCTCACGGAGGGGGAAGGACCGGGGAGCTGTTTTTT
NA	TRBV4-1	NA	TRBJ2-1	CASSPAAGWGSYNEQFF	TGCGCCAGCAGCCCCGCCGCCGGGTGGGGTTCCTACAATGAGCAGTTCTTC
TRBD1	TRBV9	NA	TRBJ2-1	CASSVAGTGGIEQFF	TGTGCCAGCAGCGTAGCGGGGACAGGCGGCATTGAGCAGTTCTTC
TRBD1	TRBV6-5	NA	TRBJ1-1	CASSTGGGTTEAFF	TGTGCCAGCAGCACAGGGGGTGGGACCACTGAAGCTTTCTTT
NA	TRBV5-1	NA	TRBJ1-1	CASSLVGRETEAFF	TGCGCCAGCAGCTTGGTCGGTAGGGAGACTGAAGCTTTCTTT
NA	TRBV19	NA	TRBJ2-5	CASSIRGTEPRETQYF	TGTGCCAGTAGTATCCGGGGGACGGAGCCGAGAGAGACCCAGTACTTC
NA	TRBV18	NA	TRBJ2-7	CASSPWGGHYEQYF	TGTGCCAGCTCGCCCTGGGGGGGGCACTACGAGCAGTACTTC
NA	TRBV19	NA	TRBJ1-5	CASSIPTDSNQPQHF	TGTGCCAGTAGTATCCCGACAGATAGCAATCAGCCCCAGCATTTT
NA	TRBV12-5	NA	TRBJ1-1	CASVLLGGRPRTEAFF	TGTGCTAGCGTGCTGTTGGGAGGGAGACCCCGCACTGAAGCTTTCTTT
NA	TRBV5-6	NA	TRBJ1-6	CASNGGNYNSPLHF	TGTGCCAGCAACGGAGGGAACTATAATTCACCCCTCCACTTT
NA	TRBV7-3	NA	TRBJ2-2	CASSLVGANTGELFF	TGTGCCAGCAGCTTAGTGGGGGCTAACACCGGGGAGCTGTTTTTT
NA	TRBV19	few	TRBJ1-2	CASRTGLGNYGYTF	TGTGCCAGTAGGACCGGACTGGGAAACTATGGCTACACCTTC
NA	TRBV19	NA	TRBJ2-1	CASSPTENEQFF	TGTGCCAGTAGTCCGACGGAGAATGAGCAGTTCTTC
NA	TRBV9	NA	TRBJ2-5	CASSVGTYQETQYF	TGTGCCAGCAGCGTAGGAACTTACCAAGAGACCCAGTACTTC
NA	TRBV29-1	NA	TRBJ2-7	CSVVTGANHEQYF	TGCAGCGTTGTCACGGGGGCCAACCACGAGCAGTACTTC
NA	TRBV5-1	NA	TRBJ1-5	CASSLLLGDQPQHF	TGCGCCAGCAGCTTGCTCCTGGGGGACCAGCCCCAGCATTTT
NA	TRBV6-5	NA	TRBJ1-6	CASKQAGSPLHF	TGTGCCAGCAAACAGGCTGGCTCACCCCTCCACTTT